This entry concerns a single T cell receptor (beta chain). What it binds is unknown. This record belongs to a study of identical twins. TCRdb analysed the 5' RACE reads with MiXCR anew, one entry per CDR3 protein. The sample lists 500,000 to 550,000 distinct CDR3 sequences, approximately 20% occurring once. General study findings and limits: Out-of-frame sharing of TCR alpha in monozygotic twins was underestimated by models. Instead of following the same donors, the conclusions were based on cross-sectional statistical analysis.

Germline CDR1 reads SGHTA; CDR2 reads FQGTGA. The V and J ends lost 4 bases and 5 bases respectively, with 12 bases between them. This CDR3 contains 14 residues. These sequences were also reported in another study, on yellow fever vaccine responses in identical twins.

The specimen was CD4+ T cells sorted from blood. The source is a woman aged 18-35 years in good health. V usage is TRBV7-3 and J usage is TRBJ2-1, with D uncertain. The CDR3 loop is CASSSTDRDNEQFF. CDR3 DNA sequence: TGTGCCAGCAGCTCAACGGACCGGGACAATGAGCAGTTCTTC.